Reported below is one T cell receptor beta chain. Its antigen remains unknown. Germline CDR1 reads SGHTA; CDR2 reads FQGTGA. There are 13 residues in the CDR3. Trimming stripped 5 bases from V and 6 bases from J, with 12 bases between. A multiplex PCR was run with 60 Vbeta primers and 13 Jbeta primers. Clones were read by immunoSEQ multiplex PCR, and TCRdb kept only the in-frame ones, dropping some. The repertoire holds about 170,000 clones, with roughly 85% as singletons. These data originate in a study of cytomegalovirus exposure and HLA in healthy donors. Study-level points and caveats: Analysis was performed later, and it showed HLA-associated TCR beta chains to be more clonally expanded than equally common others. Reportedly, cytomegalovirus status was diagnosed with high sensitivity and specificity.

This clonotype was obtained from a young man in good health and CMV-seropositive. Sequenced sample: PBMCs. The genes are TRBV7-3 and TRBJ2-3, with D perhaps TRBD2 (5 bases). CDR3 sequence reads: CASSLTLVDTQYF. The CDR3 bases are TGTGCCAGCAGCCTCACACTAGTGGATACGCAGTATTTT.